One and the same sample provided the 14 T cell receptor beta chains below, sequenced in a study of blood T cell repertoires in COVID-19. The table came from immunoSEQ multiplex PCR; TCRdb's copy has only in-frame clones and leaves some out. Of roughly 150,000 clones in the sample, under 90% were seen once. The sequenced sample was PBMCs or T cells enriched from blood (not recorded which). These receptors all come from a man aged 50 to 59 in a cohort exposed to, infected with or recovered from COVID-19 (not recorded which).

This clone was detected once. V gene TRBV7-7 combines with J gene TRBJ2-5; 12 nucleotides line up with TRBD2. V was clipped by 6 bases and J by 6 bases; unmatched bases: 5. This CDR3 has 14 residues. Germline CDR1 reads SSHAT; CDR2 reads FNYEAQ (reference sequence). The chain's CDR3 is CASRPTSGSQTQYF. In DNA form, the CDR3 reads TGTGCCAGCAGGCCGACTAGCGGGAGTCAGACCCAGTACTTC.

Written as DNA, the CDR3 is TGCGCCAGCACCCTAGCGGGTGAGGGCGGGGAGCTGTTTTTT. It translates to CASTLAGEGGELFF. The chain employs TRBV5-1 and TRBJ2-2; the match to TRBD2 covers 8 bases. Germline loops: CDR1 SGHRS, CDR2 YFSETQ. The CDR3 covers 14 residues. The ends lost 6 bases at V and 7 bases at J; junction bases unmatched: 8.

This clone was seen only once. The V call is TRBV18, the J call TRBJ1-2; D is possibly TRBD1 (6 bases). Germline CDR1 is KGHSH and CDR2 is LQKENI. Between the trimmed V and J ends, which lost 0 bases and 7 bases, there was a span of 15 bases. The CDR3 totals 15 residues. The CDR3 spells CASSPPEGGSSGYTF. In DNA, the CDR3 is TGTGCCAGCTCACCACCGGAAGGGGGTAGCAGTGGCTACACCTTC.

In nucleotides, the CDR3 is TGTGCCAGCAGCCAAGATAAAGGGGCTGGTGGAAACACCATATATTTT. It translates to CASSQDKGAGGNTIYF. The chain combines TRBV3-1 (or the pseudogene TRBV3-2) with TRBJ1-3; D perhaps matches TRBD1 (5 bases). Trimming shortened V by 0 bases and J by 3 bases, and 12 bases separated the two germline ends. Looked up from germline, CDR1 is LGHDT and CDR2 is YNNKEL (reference sequence). This CDR3 has 16 residues.

The chain couples TRBV28 to TRBJ2-1, with TRBD2 identical over 8 bases. V shed 3 bases, J shed 4 bases, and the junction held 5 bases outside the gene matches. This CDR3 has 15 residues. The germline CDR1 and CDR2 sequences are MDHEN and SYDVKM. Written as DNA, the CDR3 is TGTGCCAGCAGTTTCAGGGCTAGCGGGTACAATGAGCAGTTCTTC. It codes for CASSFRASGYNEQFF.

This chain links TRBV9 with TRBJ1-1; D call uncertain. The germline V gene encodes CDR1 SGDLS and CDR2 YYNGEE. The CDR3 totals 13 residues. V shed 1 base and J shed 4 bases, with 8 bases lying between them. This chain's CDR3 is CASSVITGTEAFF. The CDR3 coding sequence is TGTGCCAGCAGCGTAATAACGGGCACTGAAGCTTTCTTT.

The rearrangement links TRBV6-5 to TRBJ2-1, with TRBD1 matching 9 bases. The CDR3 length is 13 residues. The trim removed 8 bases at V and 4 bases at J, leaving 3 bases unmatched. The V gene's germline CDR1 is MNHEY and CDR2 SVGAGI. CDR3 amino acids: CASGGTGYNEQFF. The DNA of the CDR3 is TGTGCCAGCGGCGGGACAGGGTACAATGAGCAGTTCTTC.

In DNA, the CDR3 is TGTGCCAGCAGCTTGGTGAGGGGGCACTCACCCCTCCACTTT. This encodes CASSLVRGHSPLHF. The chain joins TRBV5-5 to TRBJ1-6; 7 nucleotides align to TRBD1. Germline V CDR1 and CDR2: SGHKS, YYEKEE (reference sequence). The V gene end was trimmed by 0 bases and the J gene end by 10 bases; junction bases not matched to a gene: 4. CDR3 length equals 14 residues. Full variable domain (outside the CDR3, taken from reference TRBV5-5 and TRBJ1-6): DAGVTQSPTHLIKTRGQQVTLRCSPISGHKSVSWYQQVLGQGPQFIFQYYEKEERGRGNFPDRFSARQFPNYSSELNVNALLLGDSALYLCASSLVRGHSPLHFGNGTRLTVT.

The V gene is TRBV4-2, the J gene TRBJ2-3; 13 bases fit TRBD2. J lost 2 bases, V lost 0 bases, and 8 bases had no gene match. Germline V CDR1 and CDR2: LGHNA, YNFKEQ. The length of the CDR3 is 19 residues. The CDR3 spells CASSQDSSGLAGFTDTQYF. CDR3 DNA sequence: TGTGCCAGCAGCCAAGATAGCTCGGGACTAGCGGGATTCACAGATACGCAGTATTTT.

This clone appeared a single time. The rearrangement joins TRBV2 to TRBJ2-7; possibly TRBD1 for D (5 bases). Trimming took off 3 bases at V and 5 bases at J, with 14 bases between the two ends. This CDR3 has 14 amino acids. In germline, CDR1 is SNHLY, CDR2 FYNNEI. The CDR3 spells CASSEGLVPNEQYF. The CDR3, as DNA: TGTGCCAGCAGTGAGGGGCTAGTACCCAACGAGCAGTACTTC.

This clone was counted a single time. This chain joins TRBV30 and TRBJ1-2; the D is unclear. This CDR3 region has 14 residues. Trimming pared 0 bases from V and 4 bases from J, leaving 12 bases between. Germline-derived CDR1 and CDR2 are GTSNPN and SVGIG (reference sequence). In DNA, the CDR3 is TGTGCCTGGAGTGTACTAGGAGAGAGCTATGGCTACACCTTC. This codes for CAWSVLGESYGYTF.

The chain joins TRBV5-4 to TRBJ2-2; TRBD2 matches 15 bases. V dropped 3 bases and J dropped 8; count of bases not matched to a gene: 17. This CDR3 has 20 amino acids. Germline V gives CDR1 SGHNT, CDR2 YYREEE (reference sequence). For the CDR3, the DNA is TGTGCCAGCAGCTCGCTCCCTCTCGGGACTAGCGGGGGGCCTGAAGGGGAGCTGTTTTTT. It specifies CASSSLPLGTSGGPEGELFF.

CDR3 residues: CASSDSGRGEGTDTQYF. The CDR3 nucleotides read TGCGCCAGCAGTGACTCAGGTCGGGGAGAGGGCACAGATACGCAGTATTTT. The chain is built from TRBV10-1 and TRBJ2-3; D possibly corresponds to TRBD2 (5 bases). The CDR3 sequence is 17 residues long. Germline V gene lookup returns CDR1 WNHNN and CDR2 SYGVQD (reference sequence). The germline V and J ends were trimmed by 3 bases and 1 base, with 17 bases remaining between them.

J is TRBJ2-2 and V is TRBV19, with TRBD1 identical over 8 bases. CDR3 length: 17 amino acids. With 3 bases clipped from V and 7 bases from J, the junction kept 13 bases outside the gene matches. CDR1 is LNHDA, CDR2 SQIVND, per germline (reference sequence). Here the CDR3 DNA reads TGTGCCAGTAGTATGAGTTCCGCAGGGGGCAAGGGCGGGGAGCTGTTTTTT. Translation gives CASSMSSAGGKGGELFF.